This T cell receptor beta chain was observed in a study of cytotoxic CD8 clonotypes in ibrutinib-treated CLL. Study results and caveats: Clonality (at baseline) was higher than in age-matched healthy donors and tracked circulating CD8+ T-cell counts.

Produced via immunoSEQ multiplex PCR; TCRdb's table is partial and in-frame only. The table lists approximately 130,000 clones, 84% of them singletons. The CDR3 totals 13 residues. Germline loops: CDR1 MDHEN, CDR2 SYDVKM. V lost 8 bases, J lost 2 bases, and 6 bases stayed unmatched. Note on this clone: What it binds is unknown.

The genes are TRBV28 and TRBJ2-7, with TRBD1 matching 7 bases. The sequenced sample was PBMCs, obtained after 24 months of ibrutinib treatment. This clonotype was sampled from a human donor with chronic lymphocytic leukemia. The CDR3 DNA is TGTGCCAGCGGAAACAGGGGACCCTACGAGCAGTACTTC. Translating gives CASGNRGPYEQYF.